The sequence of this T cell receptor beta chain was determined in a study of control samples from healthy donors and cancer patients. The V end was cut by 0 bases, the J end by 8 bases, with 14 bases between. The CDR3 has 14 amino acids. Germline lookup yields CDR1 SGDLS and CDR2 YYNGEE. Generated by immunoSEQ multiplex PCR, the TCRdb table keeps only in-frame clones and is missing some. Among about 160,000 clones listed, roughly 94% were seen once. The sequence was collected from a man between 60 and 70 years old with colorectal cancer. Sample: PBMCs. The rearrangement uses TRBV9 and TRBJ1-2, with D possibly being TRBD1 (6 bases). The CDR3 region is CASSVEGGGGGYTF. For the CDR3, the DNA is TGTGCCAGCAGCGTAGAGGGTGGGGGGGGCGGCTACACCTTC.